A single T cell receptor beta chain is shown here with its context. The data belong to a study of blood T cell repertoires in COVID-19. Study overall: Acute and convalescent COVID-19 specimens originated in the United States, Italy and Spain. From T cells, B-cell-depleted T cells, or PBMCs came the material, which was cDNA or gDNA.

Measured with immunoSEQ multiplex PCR; TCRdb has only the in-frame clones, and not every one. The table has 150,000 to 190,000 clones, around 80% seen once. The sample comprised peripheral blood. The origin of this receptor is a woman aged 45-65 years with acute or convalescent COVID-19.

CDR3 DNA: TGTGCCAGCGCTACAGGGGTCGGGGGCAATCAGCCCCAGCATTTT. Its translation is CASATGVGGNQPQHF. This chain uses TRBV4-2 with TRBJ1-5, with 7 bases fitting TRBD1. V shed 8 bases and J 2 bases; nucleotides not matched to a gene: 9. The CDR3 has 15 amino acids. Germline CDR1 and CDR2: LGHNA and YNFKEQ.